The 24 T cell receptor beta chains below were found in one sample sequenced in a study of T cell responses to AZD1222 COVID-19 vaccine. Measured with immunoSEQ multiplex PCR; TCRdb has only the in-frame clones, and not every one. The profile shows over 150,000 clones, about 91% of them singletons. Sequenced material: peripheral blood, taken on day 0 of AZD1222 vaccination. The receptors come from an adult in good health.

The V gene is TRBV27, the J gene TRBJ2-1; the match to TRBD1 covers 7 bases. V shed 7 bases, J shed 3 bases, and the junction held 9 bases outside the gene matches. CDR3 length: 15 amino acids. Germline V gene lookup returns CDR1 MNHEY and CDR2 SMNVEV (reference sequence). CDR3 sequence: CASTPGGMNYNEQFF. The CDR3 DNA follows: TGTGCCAGCACCCCAGGGGGAATGAACTACAATGAGCAGTTCTTC.

This clone was detected ten times or more. This chain uses TRBV29-1 with TRBJ1-1, with D tentatively TRBD1 (5 bases). CDR3 length: 14 amino acids. V was trimmed by 5 bases and J by 10 bases, leaving 23 bases between them. CDR1 is SQVTM, CDR2 ANQGSEA, per germline. The CDR3 sequence: CSVTYGTTPPGAFF. In nucleotides, the CDR3 is TGCAGCGTTACATACGGGACCACCCCTCCAGGAGCTTTCTTT. Based on the CDR3 plus reference TRBV29-1 and TRBJ1-1, the full variable domain is SAVISQKPSRDICQRGTSLTIQCQVDSQVTMMFWYRQQPGQSLTLIATANQGSEATYESGFVIDKFPISRPNLTFSTLTVSNMSPEDSSIYLCSVTYGTTPPGAFFGQGTRLTVV.

As concerns this clone: Additional DNA sequences in this sample encode the identical CDR3. V usage is TRBV4-3 and J usage is TRBJ2-7, with 10 positions matching TRBD2. The V gene's germline CDR1 is LGHNA and CDR2 YSLEER. This CDR3 is built from 15 residues. V dropped 1 base and J dropped 0; count of bases not matched to a gene: 0. As DNA, the CDR3 is TGCGCCAGCAGCCAAGGACTAGCGGGCTCCTACGAGCAGTACTTC. Its protein is CASSQGLAGSYEQYF.

The chain combines TRBV30 with TRBJ1-3, with no clear D. The V end lost 0 bases, the J end lost 0 bases, and 9 bases lay between the germline ends. Germline V gene sequence: CDR1 GTSNPN, CDR2 SVGIG (reference sequence). The CDR3 sequence is 15 residues long. In nucleotides, the CDR3 is TGTGCCTGGAGTGTGGACGGACTCTCTGGAAACACCATATATTTT. Translating gives CAWSVDGLSGNTIYF.

The rearrangement uses TRBV19 and TRBJ2-3; perhaps TRBD2 as D (5 bases). The CDR3 has 15 amino acids. Trimming cost V 5 bases and J 3 bases, with 15 bases left between them. Germline V gives CDR1 LNHDA, CDR2 SQIVND (reference sequence). Here the CDR3 reads CASSLRGPSTDTQYF. DNA of the CDR3: TGTGCCAGTAGTCTTCGGGGTCCTTCGACAGATACGCAGTATTTT. Supplemented by reference TRBV19 and TRBJ2-3, the full variable domain reads DGGITQSPKYLFRKEGQNVTLSCEQNLNHDAMYWYRQDPGQGLRLIYYSQIVNDFQKGDIAEGYSVSREKKESFPLTVTSAQKNPTAFYLCASSLRGPSTDTQYFGPGTRLTVL.

CDR3 amino acids: CASSQPSEGFNEKLFF. The CDR3 coding sequence is TGTGCCAGCAGCCAACCGAGCGAGGGGTTTAATGAAAAACTGTTTTTT. The chain uses TRBV4-2 and TRBJ1-4; tentatively, D is TRBD1 (5 bases). The CDR3 consists of 16 residues. Trimming shortened V by 2 bases and J by 4 bases, and 14 bases separated the two germline ends. The germline V gene has CDR1 LGHNA and CDR2 YNFKEQ.

The chain is built from TRBV2 and TRBJ1-3, with D perhaps matching TRBD1 (5 bases). The CDR3 spans 11 residues. Trimming cost V 5 bases and J 8 bases, with 7 bases left between them. Germline V gene lookup returns CDR1 SNHLY and CDR2 FYNNEI. CDR3 bases: TGTGCCAGCAGTCTGGGGGACACCATATATTTT. Encoded protein: CASSLGDTIYF.

This clone came up once. The rearrangement joins TRBV6-5 to TRBJ1-3; 7 nucleotides line up with TRBD1. Germline-derived CDR1 and CDR2 are MNHEY and SVGAGI. The trim removed 3 bases at V and 1 base at J, leaving 3 bases unmatched. The CDR3 is 15 residues long. CDR3 residues: CASSYIQGSGNTIYF. In DNA form, the CDR3 reads TGTGCCAGCAGTTATATACAGGGGTCTGGAAACACCATATATTTT.

The count of this clone is one. The rearrangement joins TRBV7-9 to TRBJ2-7; weak D call: TRBD2 (5 bases). Germline loops: CDR1 SEHNR, CDR2 FQNEAQ (reference sequence). V lost 5 bases and J 1 base, leaving 15 bases between the germline ends. CDR3 length: 15 amino acids. DNA for the CDR3: TGTGCCAGCAGCCTGTCCGTCGGGGATTCCTACGAGCAGTACTTC. It encodes CASSLSVGDSYEQYF.

This chain joins TRBV5-4 and TRBJ1-2; TRBD1 agrees at 7 bases. The trim removed 0 bases at V and 0 bases at J, leaving 5 bases unmatched. The CDR3 is made up of 16 amino acids. CDR1 is SGHNT, CDR2 YYREEE, per germline (reference sequence). The CDR3 region has the DNA TGTGCCAGCAGCTTGGAACCCAGGGGGACTAACTATGGCTACACCTTC. Translated, it gives CASSLEPRGTNYGYTF.

CDR3 bases: TGTGCCAGCAGCTTGCCACAGTGGAACACTGAAGCTTTCTTT. Amino acid sequence: CASSLPQWNTEAFF. This chain uses TRBV11-2 with TRBJ1-1; D ambiguous. Trimming stripped 3 bases from V and 1 base from J, with 9 bases between. This CDR3 comprises 14 residues. CDR1 and CDR2 from the germline V gene are SGHAT and FQNNGV.

The gene calls are TRBV12-3 or TRBV12-4 and TRBJ1-2; D may be TRBD1 (5 bases). V lost 5 bases to trimming and J lost 8 bases, with 12 bases between them. The CDR3 runs to 12 residues. CDR3 sequence (DNA): TGTGCCAGCAGTCGGGACCGGTGGGGCTACACCTTC. It codes for CASSRDRWGYTF.

Comments on this clone: Other nucleotide sequences in the sample specify the same CDR3. The chain combines TRBV12-3 or TRBV12-4 with TRBJ2-1; 7 nucleotides agree with TRBD2. The CDR3 sequence is 12 residues long. V trimming: 3 bases; J trimming: 7 bases; junction bases outside the gene matches: 0. The CDR3 DNA reads as TGTGCCAGCAGTTTGGGGGGGAATGAGCAGTTCTTC. Its translation: CASSLGGNEQFF.

The chain joins TRBV10-3 to TRBJ2-5; D is ambiguous. Germline values: CDR1 ENHRY, CDR2 SYGVKD. Trimming removed 4 bases from V and 4 bases from J, with 10 bases in between. The CDR3 runs 13 residues. The CDR3 loop is CAISASSLETQYF. In DNA, the CDR3 is TGTGCCATCAGTGCCTCCTCGCTAGAGACCCAGTACTTC.

The chain employs TRBV28 and TRBJ1-4, with no clear D. Trimming removed 6 bases at V and 1 base at J, with 6 bases between. The CDR3 runs 13 residues. The germline CDR1 and CDR2 sequences are MDHEN and SYDVKM. The CDR3 loop is CASRGVTNEKLFF. The CDR3 nucleotides read TGTGCCAGCAGAGGTGTAACTAATGAAAAACTGTTTTTT. The entire variable domain, with the rest obtained from reference TRBV28 and TRBJ1-4, is as follows: DVKVTQSSRYLVKRTGEKVFLECVQDMDHENMFWYRQDPGLGLRLIYFSYDVKMKEKGDIPEGYSVSREKKERFSLILESASTNQTSMYLCASRGVTNEKLFFGSGTQLSVL.

The chain couples TRBV24-1 to TRBJ2-7, with D possibly TRBD1 on 5 matching bases. Germline CDR1 and CDR2: KGHDR and SFDVKD. The CDR3 consists of 13 residues. V was clipped by 5 bases and J by 3 bases, with 10 bases between them. In DNA form, the CDR3 reads TGTGCCACCAGTGCAGGGCATGGCTACGAGCAGTACTTC. The encoded protein is CATSAGHGYEQYF.

For the CDR3, the DNA is TGTGCCAGCAGCCAAGCCACCCAGGACGGGGAGCTGTTTTTT. Amino acids: CASSQATQDGELFF. The chain links TRBV3-1 (or the pseudogene TRBV3-2) to TRBJ2-2, with D unresolved. Trimming left V 1 base short and J 7 bases short, with 10 bases between. From germline, CDR1 is LGHDT and CDR2 YNNKEL (reference sequence). CDR3 length equals 14 residues.

The chain links TRBV2 to TRBJ1-2, with 9 bases aligning to TRBD1. This CDR3 contains 14 residues. Germline V gene sequence: CDR1 SNHLY, CDR2 FYNNEI. Germline trimming cut 4 bases from V and 8 bases from J; bases unmatched to any gene: 8. CDR3 in amino acids: CASSGAQGAIGYTF. The CDR3 nucleotides are TGTGCCAGCAGTGGCGCACAGGGGGCGATCGGCTACACCTTC.

CDR3 coding DNA: TGTGCCACCAGCGTCGACAGGAGGCCCACCGGGGAGCTGTTTTTT. As protein: CATSVDRRPTGELFF. The gene calls are TRBV15 and TRBJ2-2; a weak D match, TRBD1 (6 bases). Germline V CDR1 and CDR2: LNHNV, YYDKDF (reference sequence). There are 15 residues in the CDR3. The ends were cut back, 5 bases at V and 4 bases at J, with 14 bases in the middle.

J is TRBJ1-2 and V is TRBV11-1, with 8 bases aligning to TRBD1. Germline CDR1 and CDR2: SGHAT and FQDESV (reference sequence). The CDR3 is made up of 15 amino acids. V lost 5 bases to trimming and J lost 8 bases; unmatched junction nucleotides: 13. The CDR3 here is CASSRKTGAGVGYTF. The DNA of the CDR3 is TGTGCCAGCAGCAGAAAGACAGGGGCGGGAGTCGGCTACACCTTC.

DNA of the CDR3: TGCGCCAGCAGCTTGGGGAAGACAGGGGTCAATTCACCCCTCCACTTT. It is translated as CASSLGKTGVNSPLHF. This chain links TRBV5-1 with TRBJ1-6; 8 nucleotides match TRBD1. CDR1 and CDR2 (germline): SGHRS, YFSETQ. The CDR3 has 16 residues. Trimming removed 0 bases from V and 7 bases from J; junction bases left unmatched: 6.

This chain uses TRBV9 with TRBJ2-7, with TRBD1 matching 10 bases. J was trimmed by 4 bases and V by 10 bases; bases with no gene match: 5. Germline V CDR1 and CDR2: SGDLS, YYNGEE. The CDR3 runs to 12 residues. CDR3 sequence reads: CASGQGGYEQYF. CDR3 sequence (DNA): TGTGCCTCCGGACAGGGGGGATACGAGCAGTACTTC.

The chain is built from TRBV9 and TRBJ1-4; 8 bases agree with TRBD1. Trimming at V came to 3 bases and at J to 6 bases, leaving 7 bases not matched to a gene. CDR3 length: 15 residues. Germline CDR1 SGDLS, CDR2 YYNGEE. This chain's CDR3 is CASSALTGADEKLFF. CDR3 nucleotide sequence: TGTGCCAGCAGCGCTCTGACAGGGGCGGATGAAAAACTGTTTTTT. The full variable domain, its missing parts supplied by reference TRBV9 and TRBJ1-4, is DSGVTQTPKHLITATGQRVTLRCSPRSGDLSVYWYQQSLDQGLQFLIQYYNGEERAKGNILERFSAQQFPDLHSELNLSSLELGDSALYFCASSALTGADEKLFFGSGTQLSVL.

The chain carries TRBV28 and TRBJ1-1, with D possibly TRBD1 on 5 matching bases. CDR1 MDHEN and CDR2 SYDVKM come from the germline V gene. Trimming removed 8 bases from V and 0 bases from J, with 13 bases in between. CDR3 length equals 14 residues. The CDR3 reads CASASGRMNTEAFF. In DNA form, the CDR3 reads TGTGCCAGCGCCTCGGGACGGATGAACACTGAAGCTTTCTTT.